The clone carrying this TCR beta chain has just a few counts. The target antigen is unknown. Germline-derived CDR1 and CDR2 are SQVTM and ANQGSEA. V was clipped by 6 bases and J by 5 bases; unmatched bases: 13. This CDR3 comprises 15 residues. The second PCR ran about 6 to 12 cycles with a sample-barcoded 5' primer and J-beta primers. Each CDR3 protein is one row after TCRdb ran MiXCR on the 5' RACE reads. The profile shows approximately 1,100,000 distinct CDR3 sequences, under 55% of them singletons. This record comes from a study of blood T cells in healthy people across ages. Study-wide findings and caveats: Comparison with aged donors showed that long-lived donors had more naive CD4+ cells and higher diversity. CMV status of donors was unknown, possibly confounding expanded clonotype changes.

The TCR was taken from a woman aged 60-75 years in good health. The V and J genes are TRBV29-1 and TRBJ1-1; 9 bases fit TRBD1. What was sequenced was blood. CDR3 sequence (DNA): TGCAGCGTGACACCGACCGGGACAGGGAGGACTGAAGCTTTCTTT. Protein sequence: CSVTPTGTGRTEAFF.